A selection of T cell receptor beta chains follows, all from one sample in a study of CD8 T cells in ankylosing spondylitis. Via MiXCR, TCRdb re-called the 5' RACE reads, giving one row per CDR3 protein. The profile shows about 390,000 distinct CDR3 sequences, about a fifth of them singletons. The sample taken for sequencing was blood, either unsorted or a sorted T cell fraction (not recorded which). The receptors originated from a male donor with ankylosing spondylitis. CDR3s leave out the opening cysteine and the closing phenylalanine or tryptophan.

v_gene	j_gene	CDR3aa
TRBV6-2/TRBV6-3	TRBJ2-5	AAGNQETQY
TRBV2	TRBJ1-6	ASRSTGSSYNSPLH
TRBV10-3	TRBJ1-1	AISEPGPGGTEAF
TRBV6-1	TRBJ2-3	ASVRDGRTDTQY
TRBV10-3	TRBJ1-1	AISNIRDTEAF
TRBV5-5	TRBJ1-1	ASSFLGDTEAF
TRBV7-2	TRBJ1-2	ASSFAGQGAGGYT
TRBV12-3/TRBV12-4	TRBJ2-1	ASSLVFRLASNEQF
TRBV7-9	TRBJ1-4	ASSFGGTNEKLF
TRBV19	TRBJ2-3	ASTPTGTGATDTQY
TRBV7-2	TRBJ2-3	ASSRDLTDTQY
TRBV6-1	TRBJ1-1	ASRRGQLNTEAF
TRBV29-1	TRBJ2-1	SPKDRGGEQF
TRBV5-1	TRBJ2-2	ASSPRGGDTGELF
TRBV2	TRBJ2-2	AITTSGSNTGELF
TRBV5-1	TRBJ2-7	ASSLGSGSENYEQY
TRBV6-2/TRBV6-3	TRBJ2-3	ASSYPLAGYDIGTDTQY
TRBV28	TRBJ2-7	ASGTGFASYEQY
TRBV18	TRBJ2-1	ASSPPIGPYNEQF
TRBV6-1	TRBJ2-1	ASSETGSSYNEQF
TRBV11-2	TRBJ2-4	ASGTGGVKNIQY
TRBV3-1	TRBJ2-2	ASSHPIALAGVSGTGELF
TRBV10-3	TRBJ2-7	AISESLAASTEQY
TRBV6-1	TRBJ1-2	ASRPTDLYGYT
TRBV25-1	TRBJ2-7	ASSPTRGGVAYEQY
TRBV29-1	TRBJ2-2	SVGQGNTGELF
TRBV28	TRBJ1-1	ASSLARPIRAF
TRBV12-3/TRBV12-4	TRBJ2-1	ASSGAGFYNEQF
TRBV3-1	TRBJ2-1	ASSQDLGSGRRSEQF
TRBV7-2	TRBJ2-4	ASSLVAGLAKNIQY
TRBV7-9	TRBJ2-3	ASSVATDTQY
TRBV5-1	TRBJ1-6	ASSLSGFENSPLH
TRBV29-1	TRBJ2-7	SVGRRERQDEQY
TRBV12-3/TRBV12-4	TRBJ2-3	ASSFRTGGTDTQY
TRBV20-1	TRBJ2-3	SARSTGRTQY
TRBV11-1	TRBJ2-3	ASRSTTRDTDTQY
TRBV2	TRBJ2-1	ATTGGAGVNEQF
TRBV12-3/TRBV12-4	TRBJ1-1	ASSPRRGGAEAF
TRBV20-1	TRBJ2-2	SARGPGRELF
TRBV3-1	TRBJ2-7	ASSNGQGKGSYEQY
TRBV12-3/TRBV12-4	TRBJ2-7	ASSLQLAVYEQY
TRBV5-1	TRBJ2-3	ASSLDSFTDTQY
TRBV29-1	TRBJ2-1	SVGGSGLRGNEQF
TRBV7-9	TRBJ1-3	ASSTGTSGNTIY
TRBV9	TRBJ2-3	ASSGRLAGYTDTQY
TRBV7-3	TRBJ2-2	ASSATSSVVGELF
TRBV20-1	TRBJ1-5	SARAFGTGAQPQH
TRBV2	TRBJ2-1	ASVSGRRDNEQF
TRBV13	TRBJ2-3	ASSLGARIKTNPYPDTQY
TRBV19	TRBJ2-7	ASAKQGVGEQY
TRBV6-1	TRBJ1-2	ASSYRYYGYT
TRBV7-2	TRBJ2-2	ASSSNTGELF
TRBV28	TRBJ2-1	ASSFSGRSYNEQF